The entry below describes one T cell receptor beta chain. The antigen is unknown. J gave up 1 base and V 3 bases, and 2 bases lay outside the gene matches. Germline lookup yields CDR1 GTSNPN and CDR2 SVGIG (reference sequence). The CDR3 contains 14 residues. The data were produced by immunoSEQ multiplex PCR, yet TCRdb's version contains in-frame clones alone and is incomplete. The table lists 30,000 to 40,000 clones, 75% to 90% of them singletons. The sample belongs to a study of T cells in narcolepsy. Study-level information: Donors had narcolepsy type 1 or type 2, or were healthy controls.

Broader study findings: Reportedly, autoreactive clonotypes were serially detected in patients' blood but not controls'. Autoreactive clone sequences were missing from some blood memory CD4+ repertoires. HCRT-specific and TRIB2-specific autoreactive clonotypes appeared among same-patient CSF and blood CD4+ clonotypes.

Material: CD45RA- memory CD4+ T cells from PBMCs. This receptor was taken from a human donor with narcolepsy. The rearrangement uses TRBV30 and TRBJ2-3; TRBD2 matches at 9 bases. DNA of the CDR3: TGTGCCTGGAGGATAGCGGGGGGCACAGATACGCAGTATTTT. Amino acid sequence: CAWRIAGGTDTQYF.